The 25 T cell receptor beta chains reported below all come from one sample, sequenced in a study of T cells in Graves' hyperthyroidism and ophthalmopathy. Amplification yielded TCR beta CDR3 regions, with RNA transcripts as the source. During a first-round RT-PCR of the TCR CDR3, the HTBI primer set was used. TCRdb re-derived calls from the multiplex PCR reads in MiXCR, one entry per CDR3 protein. The table includes around 560,000 distinct CDR3 sequences, around 17% detected once. The sequenced material came from blood. The receptors were gathered from a woman aged 18-30 years with Graves' hyperthyroidism.

This clonotype was counted at least ten times. The chain combines TRBV3-1 with TRBJ2-3; 15 nucleotides agree with TRBD2. This CDR3 is built from 17 residues. The ends lost 3 bases at V and 4 bases at J; junction bases unmatched: 5. Germline values: CDR1 LGHDT, CDR2 YNNKEL (reference sequence). As DNA, the CDR3 is TGTGCCAGCAGCCACCGGACTAGCGGGAGGGATGCAGATACGCAGTATTTT. Encoded protein: CASSHRTSGRDADTQYF.

This clonotype was seen a few times. The genes are TRBV20-1 and TRBJ1-2; 9 bases are shared with TRBD1. V shed 3 bases and J 8 bases; nucleotides not matched to a gene: 7. CDR3 size: 13 residues. In germline, CDR1 is DFQATT, CDR2 SNEGSKA (reference sequence). The CDR3 reads CSARGQGERGYTF. Written as DNA, the CDR3 is TGCAGTGCTAGGGGACAGGGCGAGCGGGGCTACACCTTC.

V usage is TRBV11-2 and J usage is TRBJ2-3; TRBD2 matches at 9 bases. Germline V CDR1 and CDR2: SGHAT, FQNNGV. The CDR3 is 15 amino acids. V lost 1 base, J lost 4 bases, and 3 bases stayed unmatched. The DNA for the CDR3 is TGTGCCAGCAGCTTAGTTCTAGCGGGGTCAGATACGCAGTATTTT. Translated, it gives CASSLVLAGSDTQYF.

CDR3 sequence (DNA): TGTGCCAGCAGCTTAAGGCAACTAGCGGGGGGCAACGAGCAGTTCTTC. Its translation: CASSLRQLAGGNEQFF. The J gene is TRBJ2-1, the V gene TRBV7-2; 12 bases fit TRBD2. The length of the CDR3 is 16 residues. Germline lookup yields CDR1 SGHTA and CDR2 FQGNSA. V lost 2 bases, J lost 10 bases, and 9 bases stayed unmatched.

In this sample, this clonotype turned up a few times. Written as DNA, the CDR3 is TGCAGTGCTGGACTAGCGGGAAGAGCAGATACGCAGTATTTT. This translates into CSAGLAGRADTQYF. This sequence joins TRBV20-1 and TRBJ2-3; 12 bases fit TRBD2. The CDR3 is 14 amino acids. V was clipped by 5 bases and J by 4 bases; unmatched bases: 4. Germline loops: CDR1 DFQATT, CDR2 SNEGSKA (reference sequence).

In the case of this clonotype: This clone may be a read error of a much larger clone one base away. The rearrangement links TRBV10-3 to TRBJ2-1, with D hard to call. Germline-derived CDR1 and CDR2 are ENHRY and SYGVKD. The CDR3 is 11 residues long. V dropped 5 bases and J dropped 8 bases, with 7 bases sitting between them. The CDR3 sequence: CAISLGHEQFF. As DNA, the CDR3 is TGTGCCATCAGTTTAGGTCATGAGCAGTTCTTC.

This clonotype occurred many times. The V gene is TRBV2, the J gene TRBJ2-3, with 7 positions matching TRBD1. The CDR3 totals 14 residues. Germline CDR1 SNHLY, CDR2 FYNNEI. The ends lost 8 bases at V and 2 bases at J; junction bases unmatched: 7. The CDR3 coding sequence is TGTGCCAGCTTCGGACAGGAGTTCACAGATACGCAGTATTTT. As protein: CASFGQEFTDTQYF. Complete variable domain (other parts from reference TRBV2 and TRBJ2-3): EPEVTQTPSHQVTQMGQEVILRCVPISNHLYFYWYRQILGQKVEFLVSFYNNEISEKSEIFDDQFSVERPDGSNFTLKIRSTKLEDSAMYFCASFGQEFTDTQYFGPGTRLTVL.

In this sample, this clonotype turned up many times. The CDR3 nucleotides are TGTGCCAGCAGCTTAGCAGGGTACAATGAGCAGTTCTTC. This codes for CASSLAGYNEQFF. This chain joins TRBV11-3 and TRBJ2-1, with a weak D call TRBD1 (5 bases). Per the germline V gene, CDR1 is SGHNT and CDR2 is YENEEA. V was cut by 1 base and J by 4 bases, with 5 bases left in between. CDR3 length equals 13 residues.

This clonotype was recorded a few times. The chain carries TRBV12-5 and TRBJ2-1, with D unresolved. The CDR3 covers 12 residues. V lost 0 bases and J 10 bases, leaving 7 bases between the germline ends. Germline assignment: CDR1 LGHNT and CDR2 FRNRAP. This chain's CDR3 is CASGLVMVEQFF. The CDR3 region has the DNA TGTGCTAGTGGTTTGGTAATGGTGGAGCAGTTCTTC.

This clonotype was observed a handful of times. J is TRBJ2-2 and V is TRBV5-1; 8 positions agree with TRBD1. Trimming at V came to 4 bases and at J to 5 bases, leaving 10 bases not matched to a gene. There are 16 residues in the CDR3. Germline V gene sequence: CDR1 SGHRS, CDR2 YFSETQ. CDR3 sequence: CASSGETGVSTGELFF. The CDR3 bases are TGCGCCAGCAGCGGAGAGACAGGGGTTTCGACCGGGGAGCTGTTTTTT. The whole variable domain, remainder taken from reference TRBV5-1 and TRBJ2-2, is KAGVTQTPRYLIKTRGQQVTLSCSPISGHRSVSWYQQTPGQGLQFLFEYFSETQRNKGNFPGRFSGRQFSNSRSEMNVSTLELGDSALYLCASSGETGVSTGELFFGEGSRLTVL.

This clonotype appeared many times. The chain joins TRBV2 to TRBJ1-2; 7 bases are a match to TRBD1. The V segment lost 6 bases and the J segment 5 bases; nucleotides outside the gene matches: 9. The germline V gene encodes CDR1 SNHLY and CDR2 FYNNEI. The CDR3 sequence is 14 residues long. The CDR3 sequence: CASSAGTDTYGYTF. The CDR3 bases are TGTGCCAGCAGCGCCGGGACAGACACATATGGCTACACCTTC.

The chain has TRBV15 and TRBJ1-2; D uncertain. The CDR3 has 13 residues. V was clipped by 1 base and J by 4 bases, with 7 bases between them. CDR1 LNHNV and CDR2 YYDKDF come from the germline V gene (reference sequence). In nucleotides, the CDR3 is TGTGCCACCAGCAGAGGTGCAGCCTATGGCTACACCTTC. This gives the protein CATSRGAAYGYTF.

In regard to this clonotype: This may be a read error, as it is one base from a much larger clone. The chain uses TRBV5-5 and TRBJ2-7, with D possibly TRBD1 on 5 matching bases. CDR1 and CDR2 (germline): SGHKS, YYEKEE (reference sequence). The V and J ends lost 4 bases and 1 base respectively, with 9 bases between them. This CDR3 comprises 13 residues. CDR3 sequence (DNA): TGTGCCAGCAGCATGACAGAGTCCTACGAGCAGTACTTC. Its translation is CASSMTESYEQYF.

The chain uses TRBV19 and TRBJ2-3; 8 nucleotides match TRBD2. Germline V gene sequence: CDR1 LNHDA, CDR2 SQIVND (reference sequence). Germline trimming cut 3 bases from V and 2 bases from J; bases unmatched to any gene: 19. CDR3 length: 20 residues. In DNA, the CDR3 is TGTGCCAGTAGTATTCGGACGGCGGGGGGCTCACAAACGTTCACAGATACGCAGTATTTT. Translating it yields CASSIRTAGGSQTFTDTQYF.

Only a few counts were recorded for this clonotype. The chain couples TRBV7-2 to TRBJ2-4, with D possibly being TRBD1 (6 bases). Germline assignment: CDR1 SGHTA and CDR2 FQGNSA. CDR3 length: 15 amino acids. V was cut by 5 bases and J by 5 bases, with 16 bases left in between. Here the CDR3 DNA reads TGTGCCAGCAGCCCAGAAATTTGGGGGCAAAACATTCAGTACTTC. It is translated as CASSPEIWGQNIQYF.

V usage is TRBV9 and J usage is TRBJ2-1; 8 bases line up with TRBD2. The CDR3 extends over 16 amino acids. V lost 0 bases to trimming and J lost 4 bases; unmatched junction nucleotides: 6. The germline V gene has CDR1 SGDLS and CDR2 YYNGEE. The CDR3 DNA reads TGTGCCAGCAGCGTAGTGGGACTAGGGATGTACAATGAGCAGTTCTTC. This translates into CASSVVGLGMYNEQFF.

J is TRBJ1-2 and V is TRBV20-1; D gene uncertain. Trimming took 1 base from V and 3 from J, leaving 9 bases between them. CDR1 and CDR2 from the germline V gene are DFQATT and SNEGSKA (reference sequence). CDR3 length equals 13 residues. The CDR3 bases are TGCAGTGCTAGAGTCACAGAGCACTATGGCTACACCTTC. Its translation: CSARVTEHYGYTF.

This clonotype was detected ten times or more. The chain uses TRBV6-2 or TRBV6-3 and TRBJ2-1; 11 nucleotides match TRBD2. V lost 1 base, J lost 7 bases, and 6 bases stayed unmatched. Germline V gives CDR1 MNHEY, CDR2 SVGEGT. CDR3 length equals 16 residues. CDR3 nucleotide sequence: TGTGCCAGCAGTTACTTGCTAGCGGGGGGTCAGAATGAGCAGTTCTTC. Protein product: CASSYLLAGGQNEQFF.

This clonotype was recorded many times. The V gene is TRBV28, the J gene TRBJ1-2, with D possibly TRBD1 on 5 matching bases. The length of the CDR3 is 15 residues. CDR1 is MDHEN, CDR2 SYDVKM, per germline. The V and J ends lost 7 bases and 2 bases respectively, with 17 bases between them. The CDR3 DNA is TGTGCCAGCACTCTCGGAGGACATTCCAACTATGGCTACACCTTC. This gives the protein CASTLGGHSNYGYTF.

This clonotype showed up many times. J is TRBJ1-2 and V is TRBV7-9; the D is unclear. From germline, CDR1 is SEHNR and CDR2 FQNEAQ (reference sequence). V lost 1 base, J lost 6 bases, and 9 bases lay in between. The CDR3 contains 13 residues. CDR3 nucleotides: TGTGCCAGCAGCTTAGTGAATGATGATGGCTACACCTTC. Residues: CASSLVNDDGYTF.

This clonotype appeared a single time. The gene calls are TRBV29-1 and TRBJ1-6; no definite D call. The CDR3 spans 13 residues. The germline V and J ends were trimmed by 0 bases and 7 bases, with 7 bases remaining between them. The germline CDR1 and CDR2 sequences are SQVTM and ANQGSEA. The CDR3: CSVEDRPNSPLHF. CDR3 coding DNA: TGCAGCGTTGAAGATCGGCCGAATTCACCCCTCCACTTT.

This clonotype was counted a single time. CDR3 sequence reads: CASSFPGQGAEETQYF. The CDR3 DNA follows: TGTGCCAGCAGCTTCCCGGGACAGGGGGCGGAAGAGACCCAGTACTTC. The V call is TRBV27, the J call TRBJ2-5; 12 bases match TRBD1. V was pared by 6 bases and J by 3 bases, with 8 bases of the junction left unmatched. Germline V CDR1 and CDR2: MNHEY, SMNVEV (reference sequence). The CDR3 consists of 16 residues.

This chain connects TRBV7-9 to TRBJ2-3; 8 positions match TRBD2. The V and J ends lost 2 bases and 0 bases, in that order; junction bases with no gene match: 4. Germline loops: CDR1 SEHNR, CDR2 FQNEAQ (reference sequence). This CDR3 has 16 residues. CDR3 in amino acids: CASSLPIAGSTDTQYF. For the CDR3, the DNA is TGTGCCAGCAGCTTACCCATAGCGGGAAGCACAGATACGCAGTATTTT.

This clonotype was observed a few times. The chain has TRBV19 and TRBJ1-1; D ambiguous. This CDR3 region has 13 residues. V was pared by 4 bases and J by 0 bases, with 6 bases between. CDR1 is LNHDA, CDR2 SQIVND, per germline (reference sequence). The CDR3 loop reads CASSNWMNTEAFF. The CDR3 nucleotides read TGTGCCAGTAGTAATTGGATGAACACTGAAGCTTTCTTT.

This rearrangement joins TRBV7-2 to TRBJ2-2, with 7 bases matching TRBD2. The CDR3 sequence is 16 residues long. V lost 0 bases and J lost 1; bases outside the gene matches: 2. Germline V gene data show CDR1 as SGHTA and CDR2 as FQGNSA. The CDR3: CASSLAGGGNTGELFF. CDR3 coding DNA: TGTGCCAGCAGCTTAGCAGGCGGGGGGAACACCGGGGAGCTGTTTTTT.